This T cell receptor (beta chain) was profiled in a study of cytomegalovirus exposure and HLA in healthy donors. Use of 60 Vbeta and 13 Jbeta primers characterized the PCR. The table came from immunoSEQ multiplex PCR; TCRdb's copy has only in-frame clones and leaves some out. The table lists 120,000 or so clones, approximately 79% of them singletons, with under 5% in the top ten. Points on this clone: What it binds is unknown.

Regarding the study as a whole: Data from an earlier analysis indicated that most TCR beta V segments were productive either about 90% or about 30% of the time. In a later analysis, TCR beta V- and J-gene trimming showed a link to a missense DCLRE1C variant.

The TCR comes from a man younger than 45 in good health and CMV-seronegative. Input material: PBMCs.

The CDR3 DNA reads TGTGCCAGCAGCTGGGGGACAGGGTTAACTAATGAAAAACTGTTTTTT. Translation gives CASSWGTGLTNEKLFF. This rearrangement joins TRBV7-9 to TRBJ1-4; TRBD1 agrees at 9 bases. The CDR3 contains 16 residues. V shed 4 bases, J shed 1 base, and the junction held 4 bases outside the gene matches. The germline CDR1 and CDR2 sequences are SEHNR and FQNEAQ (reference sequence).